This T cell receptor beta chain originates from a study of T cells in localized non-small cell lung cancer. Study observations and caveats: Longer overall survival was associated with a higher density of T cells in the blood. The greatest T cell clonality was found in uninvolved adjacent lung (higher than in tumor). Adjacent lung had a median roughly 50 of the 100 largest tumor clones.

As regards this clone: The antigen remains unidentified.

The CDR3 has 15 residues. Germline values: CDR1 MDHEN, CDR2 SYDVKM. V lost 8 bases, J lost 3 bases, and 19 bases lay in between. The data were produced by immunoSEQ multiplex PCR, yet TCRdb's version contains in-frame clones alone and is incomplete. The sample shows 25,000 to 35,000 clones, more than 75% of them seen only once. This TCR derives from a female donor of 60 years or more with stage III squamous cell lung carcinoma. Sequenced here: peripheral blood, sampled before any cancer treatment. The rearrangement joins TRBV28 to TRBJ2-5, with D perhaps matching TRBD2 (6 bases). The CDR3 coding sequence is TGTGCCAGCTCCCTCCTCAGGGAGGTGGAAGAGACCCAGTACTTC. Translated: CASSLLREVEETQYF.